This record concerns one T cell receptor beta chain sequence. This clone was detected a few times. It has no known antigen specificity. Per-nucleotide qualities are absent, and no much larger clonotype sits a single base away. TCR CDR3 regions were amplified from genomic DNA by multiplex PCR using the deep immunoSEQ assay. Extracted genomic DNA from each cell subset was spread evenly across all wells of several immunoSEQ 96-well plates, with each plate serving as a replicate. For sorted subsets, each replicate PCR was loaded with 200 ng genomic DNA, equivalent to 30,000 to 35,000 T cell genomes. Purified libraries were measured with a Qubit 3.0 fluorometer, size-checked on a Bioanalyzer 2100, and measured again with the KAPA Library Quantification kit. Every immunoSEQ 96-well plate was sequenced on a dedicated single-read 150-cycle Illumina NextSeq 550 flow cell. Per the authors' processing: Because the immunoSEQ output held only junctional sequences and lacked quality scores, the filtering could not match the filtering applied to full-length reads. To assign V/J genes and CDR3, sequences were annotated using PyIR, a Python wrapper for IgBLAST v1.9, with IMGT germline references. Any read was removed if the V/J assignment was weak (E-value above 1e-6), the CDR3 was missing, or the read contained stop codons, out-of-frame junctions, or ambiguous translated residues. V3J clonotypes were defined as sequences sharing an identical inferred V gene, J gene, and CDR3 amino acid sequence. Percentage overlap between repertoires was calculated by dividing the number of shared unique clonotypes by the size of the smaller repertoire. Repertoire richness was assessed with RTK rarefaction, the Chao1 estimator, and Recon v2.1 estimates of unobserved clonotypes. OLGA was used to compute generation probabilities for all TCRbeta clonotypes that the gDNA method yielded from a handful of donors. TCRdb obtained this table from immuneACCESS and retained in-frame rearrangements with V and J assigned. These tables miss some clones; where compared with another copy, unresolved V genes account for less than half of the shortfall, and the remainder is unexplained. That table is the source of V, J and clone size, and D and trimming were worked out from the DNA. The sample has some 630,000 clones on record, approximately 79% of them singletons. The ten biggest clones cover 1.8% of the sample.

These data belong to a study of shared clonotypes between healthy human individuals (dated by TCRdb to 2020 to 2021). About the full investigation: A couple of women and a few men aged 18 to 49 years were included in the cohort. For each donor, three plates each were used for CD4 naive and CD4 memory, two plates were used for CD8 naive, and one plate was used for CD8 memory. Leukapheresis yielded between about 0.94 and 8.9 billion PBMCs per donor. To estimate repertoire size and how much clonotype sharing occurs between individuals, the study deeply sequenced the blood TCR repertoires of several healthy adults. To increase sequencing depth and limit assay-specific biases, different laboratories used diverse techniques to prepare libraries and sequence TCR repertoires. Broad study findings and their caveats: The genetic and exposure-history diversity represented was limited by the small number of donors. When a handful of donors were compared, the shared fraction of clonotypes was about 5% for naive CD4, around 3.6% for naive CD8, roughly 2.5% for memory CD4, and less than 0.45% for memory CD8. Incomplete sequencing was indicated by rarefaction of sorted-subset datasets, despite the large sequencing depth. Pairwise subsampling indicated that sequencing depth was expected to affect the degree of clonotype sharing among donors. Higher generation probabilities were observed for clonotypes shared by all four sorted-subset donors than for non-shared clonotypes. Sampling was limited to blood, and TCR repertoires in tissue likely differ from TCR repertoires in blood. Naive subsets generally had larger estimated clonotype richness than memory subsets did.

Relative to germline, V is missing 5 bases and J is missing 6 bases, with 11 bases of the junction outside any gene match. From the cysteine through the phenylalanine, the CDR3 covers 15 amino acids. CDR3 DNA is the only sequence kept; it has 45 bases, read in frame from the first base. As encoded in the germline V gene, CDR1 is KGHSH while CDR2 is LQKENI. Healthy HIV-negative adults with no recently reported acute infections or vaccinations were included as donors. Every donor was a Caucasian adult residing in Nashville, Tennessee, USA. CD4+ T cells were enriched by magnetic negative selection; naive cells were then positively selected on CD45RA, and the negative fraction formed the memory subset. Blood was obtained by leukapheresis, after which PBMCs were separated by Ficoll-Histopaque density gradient centrifugation and cryopreserved in liquid nitrogen vapor phase. Analytical flow cytometry was used to check the purity and quantity of every magnetically sorted T cell population. Each sorted fraction had its genomic DNA isolated and then quantified by UV absorbance on a Nanodrop 2000c.

The sequencing input was memory CD4+ T cells sorted from blood. Read against the paper, the sample's cell subset or site label means: CD45RA-negative fraction. The sequence is built from TRBV18 and TRBJ2-7; TRBD1 lines up with 9 middle nucleotides. The receptor's source is a woman aged 25 to 39 in good health. The DNA is TGTGCCAGCTCATCCGACAGGGGGACGGGTCGCGAGCAGTACTTC. This is translated as CASSSDRGTGREQYF.